One and the same sample provided the 17 T cell receptor beta chains below, sequenced in a study of T cell clusters in autoimmune cytopenias. Roughly 40,000 genome equivalents of blood DNA were amplified for TRB. Multiplex touch-down PCR amplified TRB using TRB-A and TRB-B pools in one tube. From its re-call of the multiplex PCR reads, TCRdb lists each CDR3 protein once, without DNA. The listing records about 3,900 distinct CDR3 sequences. Sequences were obtained from peripheral blood. The source of these receptors is a human donor with an autoimmune cytopenia or autoimmune hepatitis (not recorded which).

The rearrangement uses TRBV18 and TRBJ1-2; without DNA, the TCRdb call of TRBD1 cannot be checked. Germline V gives CDR1 KGHSH, CDR2 LQKENI. The CDR3 covers 17 residues. CDR3 sequence reads: CASSLSGTGGHIYGYTF.

This clonotype is called medium-sized based on its frequency. The chain joins TRBV12-3 or TRBV12-4 to TRBJ2-5. The CDR3 contains 13 residues. This chain's CDR3 is CASSLGTQETQYF.

According to its frequency, this clonotype is medium-sized (0.01 to 0.1%). V and J are TRBV6-2 or TRBV6-3 and TRBJ2-2; TCRdb lists TRBD1, though no DNA is available to test this call. CDR1 and CDR2 from the germline V gene are MNHEY and SVGEGT. This CDR3 is 15 amino acids long. CDR3 protein: CASGDRGTRAGELFF.

Measured by frequency, this clonotype is medium-sized. This sequence joins TRBV19 and TRBJ1-2; checking the TCRdb D call of TRBD1 is not possible without DNA. The CDR3 spans 17 residues. Germline assignment: CDR1 LNHDA and CDR2 SQIVND (reference sequence). The CDR3 sequence is CASSSYGGTANFYGYTF.

According to its frequency, this clonotype is medium-sized (0.01 to 0.1%). This chain joins TRBV27 and TRBJ2-1. The CDR3 consists of 12 residues. Per the germline V gene, CDR1 is MNHEY and CDR2 is SMNVEV (reference sequence). CDR3 sequence reads: CASSYRYNEQFF.

This sequence joins TRBV27 and TRBJ1-1. The CDR3 length is 14 residues. The germline CDR1 and CDR2 sequences are MNHEY and SMNVEV (reference sequence). CDR3 region: CASSLRAGNTEAFF.

This clonotype shows up as medium-sized by frequency. The rearrangement joins TRBV19 to TRBJ2-3. There are 11 residues in the CDR3. The germline V gene encodes CDR1 LNHDA and CDR2 SQIVND (reference sequence). CDR3 residues: CASSLDWTQYF.

This clonotype is called medium-sized based on its frequency. The chain links TRBV6-1 to TRBJ1-6; the TCRdb D gene call, TRBD1, has no DNA to confirm it. The CDR3 extends over 14 amino acids. CDR1 and CDR2 from the germline V gene are MNHNS and SASEGT. CDR3 protein: CASSEGTGASPLHF.

The chain joins TRBV7-4 to TRBJ2-3; TCRdb's D gene call, TRBD2, goes unchecked for lack of DNA. The CDR3 contains 15 residues. Germline lookup yields CDR1 SGHVT and CDR2 SQSDAQ. CDR3 region: CASSFGTSAARTQYF.

This clonotype shows up as medium-sized by frequency. This chain connects TRBV5-6 to TRBJ2-1. There are 17 residues in the CDR3. CDR1 and CDR2 from the germline V gene are SGHDT and YYEEEE. CDR3 amino acids: CASSFEPASYSYNEQFF.

This clonotype is medium-sized by frequency. The gene calls are TRBV30 and TRBJ2-3; as DNA is missing, the TRBD1 call by TCRdb cannot be tested. CDR1 and CDR2 from the germline V gene are GTSNPN and SVGIG (reference sequence). This CDR3 contains 12 residues. This CDR3 is CAWKQGNSAQYF.

This chain connects TRBV27 to TRBJ1-5. Germline-derived CDR1 and CDR2 are MNHEY and SMNVEV (reference sequence). This CDR3 has 15 amino acids. The CDR3 is CASSLSAQGNQPQHF.

This rearrangement joins TRBV6-5 to TRBJ2-6. The CDR3 sequence is 14 residues long. CDR1 is MNHEY and CDR2 is SVGAGI in the germline V gene. The CDR3 loop is CASRFLSGANVLTF.

This clonotype counts as medium-sized by frequency. The chain employs TRBV30 and TRBJ1-6. CDR3 length equals 14 residues. Germline CDR1 GTSNPN, CDR2 SVGIG (reference sequence). The CDR3 loop reads CAWSVLDLNSPLHF.

This clonotype is identified as medium-sized from frequency. The CDR3 loop reads CASSITGDSYEQYF. This rearrangement joins TRBV19 to TRBJ2-7; the D gene TCRdb calls, TRBD1, cannot be checked with no DNA. The V gene's germline CDR1 is LNHDA and CDR2 SQIVND (reference sequence). This CDR3 spans 14 amino acids.

This clonotype is called medium-sized based on its frequency. The rearrangement uses TRBV20-1 and TRBJ1-1; TCRdb's D call of TRBD1 is untestable without DNA. Germline CDR1 reads DFQATT; CDR2 reads SNEGSKA (reference sequence). The CDR3 length is 12 residues. CDR3 sequence: CSARVQGMEAFF.

This clonotype is called medium-sized based on its frequency. V usage is TRBV12-3 or TRBV12-4 and J usage is TRBJ1-1; with no DNA, the TCRdb D assignment of TRBD1 cannot be verified. This CDR3 has 11 amino acids. The CDR3: CASSPGPRGFF.